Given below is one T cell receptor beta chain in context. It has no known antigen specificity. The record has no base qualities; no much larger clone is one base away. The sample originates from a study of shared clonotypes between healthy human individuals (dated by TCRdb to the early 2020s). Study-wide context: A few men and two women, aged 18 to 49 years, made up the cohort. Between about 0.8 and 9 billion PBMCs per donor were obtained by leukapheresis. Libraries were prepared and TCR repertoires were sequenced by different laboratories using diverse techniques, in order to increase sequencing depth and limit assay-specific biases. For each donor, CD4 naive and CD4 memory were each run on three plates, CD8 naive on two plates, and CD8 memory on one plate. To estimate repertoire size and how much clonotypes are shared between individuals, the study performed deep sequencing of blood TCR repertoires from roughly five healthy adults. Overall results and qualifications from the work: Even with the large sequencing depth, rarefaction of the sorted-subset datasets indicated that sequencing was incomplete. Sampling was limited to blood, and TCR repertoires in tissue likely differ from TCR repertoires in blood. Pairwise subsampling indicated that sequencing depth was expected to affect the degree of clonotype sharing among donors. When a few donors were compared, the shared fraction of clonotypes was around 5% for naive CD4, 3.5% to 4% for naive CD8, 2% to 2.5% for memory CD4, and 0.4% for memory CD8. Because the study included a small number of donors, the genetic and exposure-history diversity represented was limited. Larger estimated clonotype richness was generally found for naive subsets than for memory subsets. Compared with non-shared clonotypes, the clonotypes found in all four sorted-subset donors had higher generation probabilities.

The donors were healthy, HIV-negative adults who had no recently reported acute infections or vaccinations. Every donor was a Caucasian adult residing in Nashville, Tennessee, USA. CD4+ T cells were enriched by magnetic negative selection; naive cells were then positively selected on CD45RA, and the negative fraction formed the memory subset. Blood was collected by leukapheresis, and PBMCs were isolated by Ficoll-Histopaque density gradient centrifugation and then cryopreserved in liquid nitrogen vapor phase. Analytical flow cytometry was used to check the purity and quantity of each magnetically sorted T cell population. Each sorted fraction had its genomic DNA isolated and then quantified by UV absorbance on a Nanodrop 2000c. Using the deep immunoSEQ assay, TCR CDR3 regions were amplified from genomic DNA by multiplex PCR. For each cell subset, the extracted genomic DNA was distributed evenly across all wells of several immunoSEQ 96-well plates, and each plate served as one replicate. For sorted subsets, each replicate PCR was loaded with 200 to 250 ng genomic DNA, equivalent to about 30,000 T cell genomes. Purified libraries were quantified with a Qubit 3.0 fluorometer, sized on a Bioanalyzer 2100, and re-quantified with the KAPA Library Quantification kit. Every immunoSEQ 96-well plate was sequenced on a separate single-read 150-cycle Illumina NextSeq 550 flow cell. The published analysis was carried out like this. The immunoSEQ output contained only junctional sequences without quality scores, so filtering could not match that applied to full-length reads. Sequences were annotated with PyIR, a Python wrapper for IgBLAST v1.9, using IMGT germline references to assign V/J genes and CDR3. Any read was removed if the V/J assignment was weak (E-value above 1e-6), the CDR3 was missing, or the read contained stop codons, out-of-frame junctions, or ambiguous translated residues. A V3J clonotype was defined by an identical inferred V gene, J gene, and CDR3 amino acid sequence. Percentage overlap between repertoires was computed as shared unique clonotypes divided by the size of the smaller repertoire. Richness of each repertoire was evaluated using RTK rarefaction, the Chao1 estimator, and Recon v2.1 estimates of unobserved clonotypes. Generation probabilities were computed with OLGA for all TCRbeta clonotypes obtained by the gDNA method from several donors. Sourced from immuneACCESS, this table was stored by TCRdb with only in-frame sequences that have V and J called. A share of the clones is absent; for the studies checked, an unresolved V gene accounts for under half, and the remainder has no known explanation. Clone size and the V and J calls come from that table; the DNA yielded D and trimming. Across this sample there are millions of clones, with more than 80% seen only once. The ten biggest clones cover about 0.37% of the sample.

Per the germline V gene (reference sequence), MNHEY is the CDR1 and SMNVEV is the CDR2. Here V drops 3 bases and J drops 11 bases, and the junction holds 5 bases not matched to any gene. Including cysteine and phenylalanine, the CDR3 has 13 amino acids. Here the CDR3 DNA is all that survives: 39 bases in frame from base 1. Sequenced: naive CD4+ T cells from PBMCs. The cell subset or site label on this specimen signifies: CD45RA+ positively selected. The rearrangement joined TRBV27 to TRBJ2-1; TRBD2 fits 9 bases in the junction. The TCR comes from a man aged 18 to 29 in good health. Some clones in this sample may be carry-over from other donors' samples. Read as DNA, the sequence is TGTGCCAGCAGTTTCCGGACTAGCGAGAAGCAGTTCTTC. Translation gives CASSFRTSEKQFF.